The next 30 T cell receptor beta chains were all read from a single sample in a study of blood T cell repertoires in COVID-19. Only in-frame clones appear in the TCRdb table, and some are missing; sequencing was by immunoSEQ multiplex PCR. The sample has approximately 260,000 clones; roughly 88% are singletons. The sample was peripheral blood. The source of these receptors is a woman aged 70-85 years with acute or convalescent COVID-19.

This chain links TRBV27 with TRBJ2-1, with D maybe TRBD1 (6 bases). The CDR3 extends over 11 amino acids. The V end lost 8 bases, the J end lost 10 bases, and 12 bases lay between the germline ends. Germline assignment: CDR1 MNHEY and CDR2 SMNVEV (reference sequence). The CDR3 protein is CASSWGLEQFF. The CDR3 DNA reads as TGTGCCAGCTCCTGGGGGCTCGAGCAGTTCTTC.

The chain couples TRBV19 to TRBJ2-6; tentative D call: TRBD2 (6 bases). The germline V gene has CDR1 LNHDA and CDR2 SQIVND (reference sequence). The length of the CDR3 is 18 residues. Trimming shortened V by 3 bases and J by 4 bases, and 19 bases separated the two germline ends. CDR3 DNA: TGTGCCAGTAGTATCATGCAGGTCGCCGGGGGAGGGGCCAACGTCCTGACTTTC. It translates to CASSIMQVAGGGANVLTF.

The chain has TRBV7-3 and TRBJ2-5; the match to TRBD2 covers 8 bases. The length of the CDR3 is 15 residues. The germline CDR1 and CDR2 sequences are SGHTA and FQGTGA. The V gene end was trimmed by 0 bases and the J gene end by 1 base; junction bases not matched to a gene: 1. The CDR3 sequence is CASSLTGTSQETQYF. Here the CDR3 DNA reads TGTGCCAGCAGCTTAACGGGGACTAGCCAAGAGACCCAGTACTTC.

The V and J genes are TRBV20-1 and TRBJ1-1, with 12 bases fitting TRBD1. Germline V gene lookup returns CDR1 DFQATT and CDR2 SNEGSKA (reference sequence). Unmatched junction bases numbered 2, after V lost 6 bases and J lost 9 bases. The CDR3 extends over 11 amino acids. The CDR3 DNA sequence: TGCAGTGCGGGGGACAGGGGGCAAGCTTTCTTT. Its protein is CSAGDRGQAFF.

The gene calls are TRBV10-3 and TRBJ2-7; maybe TRBD2 (7 bases). Trimming took off 8 bases at V and 3 bases at J, with 20 bases between the two ends. In germline, CDR1 is ENHRY, CDR2 SYGVKD. The CDR3 sequence is 15 residues long. The CDR3, as DNA: TGTGCCATCCTGAGGGGCGGGGGCGCCAACTACGAGCAGTACTTC. This gives the protein CAILRGGGANYEQYF.

The chain couples TRBV10-2 to TRBJ2-6, with TRBD1 identical over 12 bases. V dropped 6 bases and J dropped 0; count of bases not matched to a gene: 9. CDR3 length: 19 residues. Germline V lookup: CDR1 WSHSY, CDR2 SAAADI. This chain's CDR3 is CASRGAGTGGLSGANVLTF. In nucleotides, the CDR3 is TGCGCCAGCAGGGGGGCCGGGACAGGGGGCCTCTCTGGGGCCAACGTCCTGACTTTC.

The V gene is TRBV18, the J gene TRBJ1-2, with D maybe TRBD1 (5 bases). Between the trimmed V and J ends, which lost 2 bases and 4 bases, there was a span of 14 bases. This CDR3 has 15 residues. Germline CDR1 KGHSH, CDR2 LQKENI. The CDR3 protein is CASSPSPGWAYGYTF. As DNA, the CDR3 is TGTGCCAGCTCACCATCACCAGGGTGGGCCTATGGCTACACCTTC.

This chain uses TRBV2 with TRBJ1-5, with D tentatively TRBD1 (5 bases). The V end lost 4 bases, the J end lost 0 bases, and 10 bases lay between the germline ends. This CDR3 spans 15 amino acids. Germline-derived CDR1 and CDR2 are SNHLY and FYNNEI. The CDR3 here is CASSARAHSNQPQHF. CDR3 nucleotide sequence: TGTGCCAGCAGTGCCAGGGCCCATAGCAATCAGCCCCAGCATTTT.

There are a few counts of this clone. The chain is built from TRBV5-8 and TRBJ1-5; a possible D gene is TRBD1 (5 bases). The germline V gene encodes CDR1 SGHTS and CDR2 YDEGEE. V was pared by 2 bases and J by 6 bases, with 18 bases between. This CDR3 is built from 16 residues. The CDR3 DNA reads TGTGCCAGCAGCTTACCAGGGTCCCGGCGGGGTCAGCCCCAGCATTTT. Its translation: CASSLPGSRRGQPQHF.

This clone was seen only once. The chain employs TRBV11-3 and TRBJ2-3; TRBD2 agrees at 7 bases. The junction had 10 bases not matched to a gene; V was cut back by 1 base and J by 6 bases. The V gene's germline CDR1 is SGHNT and CDR2 YENEEA. There are 16 residues in the CDR3. CDR3 sequence: CASSLGGGGLGDTQYF. The CDR3 nucleotides are TGTGCCAGCAGCTTAGGTGGGGGGGGTTTGGGCGATACGCAGTATTTT.

V is TRBV18 and J is TRBJ2-7; TRBD2 agrees at 9 bases. J was trimmed by 4 bases and V by 5 bases; bases with no gene match: 6. Looked up from germline, CDR1 is KGHSH and CDR2 is LQKENI. The length of the CDR3 is 14 residues. For the CDR3, the DNA is TGTGCCAGCTCATGGGACAGCGGGGGGTACGAGCAGTACTTC. Translating gives CASSWDSGGYEQYF.

The genes are TRBV5-5 and TRBJ1-1; D perhaps matches TRBD1 (5 bases). V was shortened by 0 bases and J by 5 bases, with 8 bases between the two germline ends. The length of the CDR3 is 13 residues. Germline V gene data show CDR1 as SGHKS and CDR2 as YYEKEE (reference sequence). The DNA for the CDR3 is TGTGCCAGCAGCTTGGAGGGGCTTACTGAAGCTTTCTTT. It translates to CASSLEGLTEAFF.

The chain recombines TRBV30 with TRBJ2-6; TRBD1 or TRBD2 may be the D gene (5 bases each). The germline V and J ends were trimmed by 5 bases and 0 bases, with 11 bases remaining between them. The CDR3 has 15 residues. In germline, CDR1 is GTSNPN, CDR2 SVGIG (reference sequence). The CDR3 is CAWEGSNSGANVLTF. For the CDR3, the DNA is TGTGCCTGGGAGGGGTCGAACTCTGGGGCCAACGTCCTGACTTTC. Drawing the rest from reference TRBV30 and TRBJ2-6, the complete variable domain is SQTIHQWPATLVQPVGSPLSLECTVEGTSNPNLYWYRQAAGRGLQLLFYSVGIGQISSEVPQNLSASRPQDRQFILSSKKLLLSDSGFYLCAWEGSNSGANVLTFGAGSRLTVL.

The J gene is TRBJ2-3, the V gene TRBV15; 7 bases line up with TRBD2. Trimming at V came to 0 bases and at J to 5 bases, leaving 5 bases not matched to a gene. CDR1 and CDR2 (germline): LNHNV, YYDKDF (reference sequence). The CDR3 is 15 amino acids. The CDR3 spells CATSRDPGGGDTQYF. The CDR3 nucleotides are TGTGCCACCAGCAGAGACCCGGGCGGGGGAGATACGCAGTATTTT.

V and J are TRBV3-1 (or the pseudogene TRBV3-2) and TRBJ2-3; 12 nucleotides agree with TRBD2. This CDR3 spans 16 amino acids. Germline CDR1 is LGHDT and CDR2 is YNNKEL (reference sequence). Unmatched junction bases numbered 7, after V lost 4 bases and J lost 5 bases. In nucleotides, the CDR3 is TGTGCCAGCAGCCTTCGACTAGCGGGGGAAGGAGATACGCAGTATTTT. It translates to CASSLRLAGEGDTQYF.

The chain is built from TRBV2 and TRBJ2-1, with a tentative D call TRBD1 (6 bases). The CDR3 length is 17 residues. Germline loops: CDR1 SNHLY, CDR2 FYNNEI. The V gene lost 7 bases and the J gene lost 3 bases, with 22 bases spanning the gap. As DNA, the CDR3 is TGTGCCAGCATCCTATGGACAGCCGGCCCAAACTACAATGAGCAGTTCTTC. Translating it yields CASILWTAGPNYNEQFF. Full variable domain (rest looked up from reference TRBV2 and TRBJ2-1): EPEVTQTPSHQVTQMGQEVILRCVPISNHLYFYWYRQILGQKVEFLVSFYNNEISEKSEIFDDQFSVERPDGSNFTLKIRSTKLEDSAMYFCASILWTAGPNYNEQFFGPGTRLTVL.

This chain connects TRBV5-4 to TRBJ2-5, with 7 bases identical to TRBD1. This CDR3 is built from 13 residues. The germline V gene has CDR1 SGHNT and CDR2 YYREEE (reference sequence). V trimming: 2 bases; J trimming: 5 bases; junction bases outside the gene matches: 3. CDR3 DNA: TGTGCCAGCAGCTTACAGGGGATGGAGACCCAGTACTTC. It translates to CASSLQGMETQYF.

The rearrangement uses TRBV6-2 or TRBV6-3 and TRBJ1-1; 8 nucleotides align to TRBD1. V shed 4 bases, J shed 4 bases, and the junction held 5 bases outside the gene matches. CDR3 size: 14 residues. Germline CDR1 reads MNHEY; CDR2 reads SVGEGT. CDR3 region: CASSSQGAVTEAFF. The CDR3 nucleotides are TGTGCCAGCAGTTCCCAGGGGGCAGTCACTGAAGCTTTCTTT.

CDR3 nucleotides: TGTGCCAGCAGCCTCCAACCGGGGACAGGGACCACCGGGGAGCTGTTTTTT. Amino acid sequence: CASSLQPGTGTTGELFF. The rearrangement links TRBV5-5 to TRBJ2-2; 9 bases are a match to TRBD1. The CDR3 contains 17 residues. V shed 4 bases and J 4 bases; nucleotides not matched to a gene: 11. Germline V gene data show CDR1 as SGHKS and CDR2 as YYEKEE (reference sequence).

V gene TRBV5-1 combines with J gene TRBJ2-3, with no clear D. CDR3 size: 14 residues. Germline V gene sequence: CDR1 SGHRS, CDR2 YFSETQ. V dropped 5 bases and J dropped 6 bases, with 16 bases sitting between them. The CDR3 DNA reads as TGCGCCAGCAGTCTTGACACCCCATGGGATACGCAGTATTTT. Translation: CASSLDTPWDTQYF.

The rearrangement uses TRBV2 and TRBJ2-7, with TRBD1 matching 8 bases. Germline V gene lookup returns CDR1 SNHLY and CDR2 FYNNEI. V was pared by 6 bases and J by 1 base, with 8 bases of the junction left unmatched. This CDR3 is built from 15 residues. The DNA for the CDR3 is TGTGCCAGCAGGCTACAGGGGGGAAGGTCCTACGAGCAGTACTTC. As protein: CASRLQGGRSYEQYF.

The V and J genes are TRBV19 and TRBJ2-6, with D hard to call. Trimming pared 1 base from V and 0 bases from J, leaving 4 bases between. This CDR3 has 15 residues. The germline V gene encodes CDR1 LNHDA and CDR2 SQIVND (reference sequence). In DNA form, the CDR3 reads TGTGCCAGTAGTATAGGAGACTCTGGGGCCAACGTCCTGACTTTC. This codes for CASSIGDSGANVLTF.

The chain joins TRBV5-8 to TRBJ2-3; D call uncertain. CDR1 is SGHTS, CDR2 YDEGEE, per germline. V lost 0 bases, J lost 8 bases, and 13 bases lay in between. The CDR3 covers 14 residues. The CDR3, as DNA: TGTGCCAGCAGCTTGGGGGTGCGCAGAGGTACGCAGTATTTT. Its protein is CASSLGVRRGTQYF.

This chain joins TRBV5-1 and TRBJ2-2, with TRBD1 as a possible D gene (5 bases). Germline V gene sequence: CDR1 SGHRS, CDR2 YFSETQ. Trimming pared 4 bases from V and 3 bases from J, leaving 16 bases between. There are 16 residues in the CDR3. The CDR3 reads CASSPPGQGDTGELFF. Written as DNA, the CDR3 is TGCGCCAGCAGCCCCCCCGGGCAGGGTGACACCGGGGAGCTGTTTTTT.

Written as DNA, the CDR3 is TGTGCCTGGAGTGAATTGACTAGCGGGGGCACAGATACGCAGTATTTT. Protein sequence: CAWSELTSGGTDTQYF. The chain combines TRBV30 with TRBJ2-3; 11 positions agree with TRBD2. V lost 1 base, J lost 1 base, and 4 bases stayed unmatched. This CDR3 contains 16 residues. The germline V gene encodes CDR1 GTSNPN and CDR2 SVGIG (reference sequence).

The chain joins TRBV5-1 to TRBJ1-3, with D tentatively TRBD1 (6 bases). This CDR3 spans 15 amino acids. Germline assignment: CDR1 SGHRS and CDR2 YFSETQ. Trimming left V 3 bases short and J 2 bases short, with 12 bases between. CDR3 sequence (DNA): TGCGCCAGCAGCTCGGACCCAGGGGCTGGAAACACCATATATTTT. Translation: CASSSDPGAGNTIYF.

This clone was observed a handful of times. For the CDR3, the DNA is TGTGCCAGTGGGCAGGTTAATTCACCCCTCCACTTT. Translated: CASGQVNSPLHF. The chain employs TRBV12-3 or TRBV12-4 and TRBJ1-6; D not resolved. The ends were cut back, 9 bases at V and 6 bases at J, with 9 bases in the middle. This CDR3 is 12 amino acids long.

The gene calls are TRBV6-5 and TRBJ1-1; no clear D. The CDR3 is made up of 15 amino acids. Germline CDR1 is MNHEY and CDR2 is SVGAGI. V was cut by 2 bases and J by 8 bases, with 18 bases left in between. Written as DNA, the CDR3 is TGTGCCAGCAGTTACCGGCCCCCGGAGGTAACGGAAGCTTTCTTT. Amino acids: CASSYRPPEVTEAFF.

The chain couples TRBV9 to TRBJ2-3, with 8 bases lining up with TRBD1. Germline V gene sequence: CDR1 SGDLS, CDR2 YYNGEE. CDR3 length: 15 amino acids. With V trimmed by 3 bases and J by 6 bases, 9 bases remained unmatched. In DNA, the CDR3 is TGTGCCAGCAGCGGAACAGGGGGAGGATGGGATACGCAGTATTTT. This encodes CASSGTGGGWDTQYF.

In its sample, this clone was seen a few times. Written as DNA, the CDR3 is TGCGCCAGCAGCTTGCAGCGGGCCTACGAGCAGTACTTC. Amino acid sequence: CASSLQRAYEQYF. The chain uses TRBV5-1 and TRBJ2-7; D is perhaps TRBD2 (6 bases). V was clipped by 1 base and J by 2 bases, with 7 bases between them. This CDR3 is built from 13 residues. The germline CDR1 and CDR2 sequences are SGHRS and YFSETQ.